This TCR beta chain was identified during a study of blood T cell repertoires in COVID-19. From germline, CDR1 is SGHDT and CDR2 YYEEEE. J lost 4 bases, V lost 5 bases, and 20 bases had no gene match. The CDR3 runs 18 residues. Measured with immunoSEQ multiplex PCR; TCRdb has only the in-frame clones, and not every one. The table has about 170,000 clones, about 89% seen once. Clinical histories supplied by participants themselves formed the basis of cohort assignment. J is TRBJ2-7 and V is TRBV5-6; 8 bases fit TRBD1. The origin of this receptor is a woman under 30 who had recovered from COVID-19. Sequencing used PBMCs or T cells enriched from blood (not recorded which). CDR3 residues: CASSPGTGLPRALYEQYF. CDR3 nucleotide sequence: TGTGCCAGCAGTCCCGGGACAGGCCTTCCACGGGCCCTGTACGAGCAGTACTTC.